These T cell receptor beta chains were read from a single sample in a study of human T cells and chemical hapten exposure. MiXCR was run by TCRdb on the RACE reads, yielding one entry per CDR3 protein. The repertoire consists of roughly 120,000 distinct CDR3 sequences, with about 9% occurring once and the leading ten covering approximately 2%. The source material was whole blood. Receptor source: a male donor in good health. Some clones in this sample may be carry-over from other donors' samples. The CDR3 runs from the conserved cysteine through the conserved F or W. Each record gives: clone size, V gene, CDR3 length, J gene, D gene, CDR3 DNA, CDR3 protein. The D gene is left open where the match is weak. Part of the rows lack a size; the others show once, few, many or a class for expanded clones.

NA,TRBV10-3,17,TRBJ1-5,TRBD1,TGTGCCATCAGTGAGCCCCCCGGCGACAGGGGCGGGGAGCCCCAGCATTTT,CAISEPPGDRGGEPQHF
many,TRBV10-3,16,TRBJ2-2,TRBD1,TGTGCCATCCCCGCCACCGGGACAGGGAGTACCGGGGAGCTGTTTTTT,CAIPATGTGSTGELFF
few,TRBV6-2/TRBV6-3,17,TRBJ2-7,NA,TGTGCCAGCAGTTACTCGAAAAGGGGCCCCAACTCCTACGAGCAGTACTTC,CASSYSKRGPNSYEQYF
many,TRBV18,14,TRBJ1-5,NA,TGTGCCAGCTCACCAAGGCCAAACGAGCAGCCCCAGCATTTT,CASSPRPNEQPQHF
few,TRBV9,16,TRBJ2-1,TRBD1,TGTGCCAGCAGCTCCCTCCGGGACAGGGGGCACTATGAGCAGTTCTTC,CASSSLRDRGHYEQFF
many,TRBV7-2,15,TRBJ2-7,NA,TGTGCCAGCAGATTAGAGCGAGCTAGCTCCTACGAGCAGTACTTC,CASRLERASSYEQYF
few,TRBV9,15,TRBJ1-2,NA,TGTGCCAGCAGCGTAGATTCCGGGAAAAACTATGGCTACACCTTC,CASSVDSGKNYGYTF
NA,TRBV7-6,17,TRBJ2-3,NA,TGTGCCAGCAGCTTAGGTCGGTGGGGGACTGTGGCAGATACGCAGTATTTT,CASSLGRWGTVADTQYF
few,TRBV5-1,14,TRBJ2-1,NA,TGCGCCAGCAGCTTGAGCGGCCTTTACAATGAGCAGTTCTTC,CASSLSGLYNEQFF
many,TRBV20-1,12,TRBJ2-7,NA,TGCAGTGCTAGTCAGGGTAGGGGGGAGCAGTACTTC,CSASQGRGEQYF
NA,TRBV25-1,15,TRBJ2-5,NA,TGTGCCAGCAGTGATATGAGAAGGTACCAAGAGACCCAGTACTTC,CASSDMRRYQETQYF
few,TRBV5-5,12,TRBJ1-1,NA,TGTGCCAGCAGCTTCTTGGGCACTGAAGCTTTCTTT,CASSFLGTEAFF
few,TRBV20-1,12,TRBJ2-4,TRBD2,TGCAGTGTCTCTAGCGGGAAAAACATTCAGTACTTC,CSVSSGKNIQYF
few,TRBV20-1,15,TRBJ2-5,NA,TGCAGTGCTAGGGCCCTGGACACTGTCCAAGAGACCCAGTACTTC,CSARALDTVQETQYF
NA,TRBV12-3/TRBV12-4,14,TRBJ1-2,NA,TGTGCCAGCAGTTTGCAACCCTCGGGGGTTGGCTACACCTTC,CASSLQPSGVGYTF